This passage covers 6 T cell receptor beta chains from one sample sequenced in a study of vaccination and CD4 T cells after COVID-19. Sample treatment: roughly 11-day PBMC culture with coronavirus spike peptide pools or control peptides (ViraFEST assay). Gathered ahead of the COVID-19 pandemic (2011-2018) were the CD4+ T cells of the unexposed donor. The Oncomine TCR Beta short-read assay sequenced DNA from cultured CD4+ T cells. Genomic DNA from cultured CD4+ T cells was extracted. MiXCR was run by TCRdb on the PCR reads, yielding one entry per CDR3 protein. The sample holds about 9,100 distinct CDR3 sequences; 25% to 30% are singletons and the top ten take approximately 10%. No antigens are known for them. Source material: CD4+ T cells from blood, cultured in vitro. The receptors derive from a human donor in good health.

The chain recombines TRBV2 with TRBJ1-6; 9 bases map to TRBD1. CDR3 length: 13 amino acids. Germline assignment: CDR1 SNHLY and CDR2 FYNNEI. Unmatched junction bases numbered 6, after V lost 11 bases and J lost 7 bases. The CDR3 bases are TGTGCCTGCGGACAGGGGACGAATTCACCCCTCCACTTT. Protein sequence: CACGQGTNSPLHF.

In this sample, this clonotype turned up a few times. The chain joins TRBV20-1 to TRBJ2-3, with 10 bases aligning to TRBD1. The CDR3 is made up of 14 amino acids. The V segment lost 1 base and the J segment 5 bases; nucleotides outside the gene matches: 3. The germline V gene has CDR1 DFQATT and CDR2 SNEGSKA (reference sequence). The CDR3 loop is CSARGDRGKDTQYF. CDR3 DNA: TGCAGTGCTAGAGGGGACAGGGGTAAAGATACGCAGTATTTT.

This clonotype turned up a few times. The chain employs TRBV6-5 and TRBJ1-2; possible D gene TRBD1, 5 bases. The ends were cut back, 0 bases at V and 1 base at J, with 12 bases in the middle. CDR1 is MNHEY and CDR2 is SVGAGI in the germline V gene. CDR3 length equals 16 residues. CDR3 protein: CASSYSGQPLNYGYTF. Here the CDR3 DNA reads TGTGCCAGCAGTTACTCGGGGCAGCCTCTTAACTATGGCTACACCTTC.

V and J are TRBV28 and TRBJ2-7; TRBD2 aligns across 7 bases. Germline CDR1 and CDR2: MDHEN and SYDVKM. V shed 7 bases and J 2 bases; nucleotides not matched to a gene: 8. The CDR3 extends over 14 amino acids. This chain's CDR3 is CASTRGLGAYEQYF. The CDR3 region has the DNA TGTGCCAGCACCCGCGGACTAGGGGCCTACGAGCAGTACTTC. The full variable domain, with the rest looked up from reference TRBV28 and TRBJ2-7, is DVKVTQSSRYLVKRTGEKVFLECVQDMDHENMFWYRQDPGLGLRLIYFSYDVKMKEKGDIPEGYSVSREKKERFSLILESASTNQTSMYLCASTRGLGAYEQYFGPGTRLTVT.

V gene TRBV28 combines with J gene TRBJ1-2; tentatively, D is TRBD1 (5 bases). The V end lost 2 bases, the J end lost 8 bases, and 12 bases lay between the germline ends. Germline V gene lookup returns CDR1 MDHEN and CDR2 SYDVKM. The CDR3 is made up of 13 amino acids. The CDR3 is CASSLAAGKGYTF. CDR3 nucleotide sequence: TGTGCCAGCAGTTTAGCGGCAGGGAAGGGCTACACCTTC.

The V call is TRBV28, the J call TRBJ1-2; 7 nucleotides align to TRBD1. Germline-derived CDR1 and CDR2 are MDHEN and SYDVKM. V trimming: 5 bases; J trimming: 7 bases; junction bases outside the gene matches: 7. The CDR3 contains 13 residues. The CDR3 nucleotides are TGTGCCAGCAGTAGCGGGACAGTCGGTGGCTACACCTTC. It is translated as CASSSGTVGGYTF.